These 24 T cell receptor beta chains came from one sample sequenced in a study of blood T cell repertoires in COVID-19. The repertoire was sequenced with immunoSEQ multiplex PCR; TCRdb's copy has only in-frame clones and lacks some. The sample has 200,000 to 250,000 clones; 80% to 90% are singletons. What was sequenced was peripheral blood. Receptor source: a man aged 25 to 45 with COVID-19, enrolled during active disease.

The genes are TRBV10-3 and TRBJ1-1; D unresolved. CDR3 length: 14 amino acids. Germline assignment: CDR1 ENHRY and CDR2 SYGVKD. The germline V and J ends were trimmed by 4 bases and 4 bases, with 13 bases remaining between them. In nucleotides, the CDR3 is TGTGCCATCAGTGTTAGGACCGAGGGCACTGAAGCTTTCTTT. The encoded protein is CAISVRTEGTEAFF.

The chain links TRBV27 to TRBJ1-5, with 9 bases identical to TRBD1. This CDR3 is built from 15 residues. After removal of 4 bases from V and 4 bases from J, the junction contained 5 bases not matched to a gene. Germline values: CDR1 MNHEY, CDR2 SMNVEV (reference sequence). In nucleotides, the CDR3 is TGTGCCAGCAGTTCCTCCGGGACAGGGAATCAGCCCCAGCATTTT. Translated: CASSSSGTGNQPQHF.

The chain combines TRBV11-3 with TRBJ2-7; TRBD2 matches at 11 bases. Germline V CDR1 and CDR2: SGHNT, YENEEA. Losses at the gene ends were 4 bases for V and 3 bases for J; bases not matched to a gene: 17. The length of the CDR3 is 19 residues. CDR3 sequence reads: CASSYYGTSGTSGYYEQYF. CDR3 DNA: TGTGCCAGCAGCTATTACGGGACTTCTGGGACTAGCGGCTACTACGAGCAGTACTTC.

J is TRBJ2-7 and V is TRBV6-5; D not resolved. V lost 8 bases and J 0 bases, leaving 11 bases between the germline ends. There are 13 residues in the CDR3. The germline CDR1 and CDR2 sequences are MNHEY and SVGAGI. The DNA for the CDR3 is TGTGCCAGCGGCTTTGCACCCTCCTACGAGCAGTACTTC. It yields the protein CASGFAPSYEQYF.

V gene TRBV27 combines with J gene TRBJ2-5; perhaps TRBD1 as D (6 bases). Trimming pared 0 bases from V and 7 bases from J, leaving 18 bases between. The CDR3 spans 16 residues. Per germline, CDR1 MNHEY and CDR2 SMNVEV (reference sequence). Here the CDR3 DNA reads TGTGCCAGCAGTTTATCAACCTCTATGGACAGCGGGACCCAGTACTTC. Protein sequence: CASSLSTSMDSGTQYF.

The CDR3 DNA reads as TGTGCCTGGACCAGGGCCGATTATGGCTACACCTTC. It codes for CAWTRADYGYTF. The V and J genes are TRBV30 and TRBJ1-2, with a weak D call TRBD1 (5 bases). Trimming took 4 bases from V and 5 from J, leaving 11 bases between them. From germline, CDR1 is GTSNPN and CDR2 SVGIG (reference sequence). The CDR3 is 12 amino acids.

This sequence joins TRBV5-8 and TRBJ1-5, with 8 bases matching TRBD1. Looked up from germline, CDR1 is SGHTS and CDR2 is YDEGEE. V shed 3 bases and J 6 bases; nucleotides not matched to a gene: 2. The CDR3 extends over 13 amino acids. CDR3 nucleotides: TGTGCCAGCAGCTGGGACAGGTCTCAGCCCCAGCATTTT. It translates to CASSWDRSQPQHF.

The chain couples TRBV15 to TRBJ2-1, with D possibly TRBD2 on 7 matching bases. The length of the CDR3 is 14 residues. V lost 7 bases to trimming and J lost 5 bases, with 15 bases between them. Germline V gene lookup returns CDR1 LNHNV and CDR2 YYDKDF (reference sequence). CDR3 in amino acids: CATTTGGPHNEQFF. In nucleotides, the CDR3 is TGTGCCACCACTACCGGGGGGCCCCACAATGAGCAGTTCTTC.

This chain uses TRBV6-6 with TRBJ1-5; D may be TRBD1 (5 bases). The CDR3 is 16 residues long. Germline CDR1 and CDR2: MNHNY and SVGAGI (reference sequence). V shed 3 bases and J shed 4 bases, with 16 bases lying between them. Here the CDR3 DNA reads TGTGCCAGCAGTTATCTCGTCAGGGCGCAAAATCAGCCCCAGCATTTT. This translates into CASSYLVRAQNQPQHF.

The chain is built from TRBV18 and TRBJ2-7, with D hard to call. The CDR3 extends over 13 amino acids. V dropped 0 bases and J dropped 5 bases, with 8 bases sitting between them. CDR1 and CDR2 (germline): KGHSH, LQKENI. Here the CDR3 reads CASSPPTRDEQYF. For the CDR3, the DNA is TGTGCCAGCTCACCACCGACCCGGGACGAGCAGTACTTC.

This clone appeared a single time. The rearrangement joins TRBV6-5 to TRBJ1-4; 7 nucleotides agree with TRBD1. The CDR3 runs to 14 residues. CDR1 MNHEY and CDR2 SVGAGI come from the germline V gene. Trimming took 7 bases from V and 0 from J; bases not matched to a gene: 2. The CDR3 loop is CASKTGATNEKLFF. Here the CDR3 DNA reads TGTGCCAGCAAAACAGGGGCAACTAATGAAAAACTGTTTTTT.

Of note for this clone: The junction differs from germline at one of its ends, possibly a read error. The rearrangement joins TRBV29-1 to TRBJ1-2; 7 bases line up with TRBD1. This CDR3 is 12 amino acids long. Germline CDR1 reads SQVTM; CDR2 reads ANQGSEA. The CDR3 loop reads CCVTGAGYGYTF. CDR3 nucleotides: TGCTGCGTTACAGGGGCCGGCTATGGCTACACCTTC. The variable domain in full, with the rest retrieved from reference TRBV29-1 and TRBJ1-2, is SAVISQKPSRDICQRGTSLTIQCQVDSQVTMMFWYRQQPGQSLTLIATANQGSEATYESGFVIDKFPISRPNLTFSTLTVSNMSPEDSSIYLCCVTGAGYGYTFGSGTRLTVV.

In this sample, this clone turned up once. The V and J genes are TRBV27 and TRBJ2-7; TRBD2 aligns across 7 bases. This CDR3 spans 14 amino acids. V dropped 3 bases and J dropped 2; count of bases not matched to a gene: 4. Germline V lookup: CDR1 MNHEY, CDR2 SMNVEV (reference sequence). CDR3 amino acids: CASSFGAGAYEQYF. DNA for the CDR3: TGTGCCAGCAGTTTTGGGGCGGGGGCCTACGAGCAGTACTTC.

The chain links TRBV4-1 to TRBJ1-3, with 9 bases aligning to TRBD1. V gave up 1 base and J gave up 0 bases; unmatched junction bases: 10. This CDR3 contains 19 residues. The germline CDR1 and CDR2 sequences are MGHRA and YSYEKL. The CDR3 sequence is CASSQASGQGSSSGNTIYF. For the CDR3, the DNA is TGCGCCAGCAGCCAAGCCTCGGGACAGGGAAGTAGCTCTGGAAACACCATATATTTT.

The chain employs TRBV5-4 and TRBJ2-7; 9 nucleotides agree with TRBD2. The CDR3 covers 15 residues. The germline CDR1 and CDR2 sequences are SGHNT and YYREEE (reference sequence). The V and J ends lost 0 bases and 2 bases, in that order; junction bases with no gene match: 3. In DNA form, the CDR3 reads TGTGCCAGCAGCTTGGGACTAGCGGTAACCTACGAGCAGTACTTC. Translating gives CASSLGLAVTYEQYF.

The J gene is TRBJ2-7, the V gene TRBV29-1; tentative D call: TRBD1 (5 bases). In germline, CDR1 is SQVTM, CDR2 ANQGSEA. V shed 3 bases and J shed 5 bases, with 14 bases lying between them. This CDR3 is built from 13 residues. CDR3: CSVELSGKDEQYF. CDR3 DNA: TGCAGCGTTGAGTTGTCAGGGAAGGACGAGCAGTACTTC.

The chain couples TRBV3-1 (or the pseudogene TRBV3-2) to TRBJ2-1, with 8 positions matching TRBD2. Per germline, CDR1 LGHDT and CDR2 YNNKEL (reference sequence). V gave up 4 bases and J gave up 2 bases; unmatched junction bases: 19. The CDR3 length is 20 residues. The CDR3 sequence is CASSPSVAGRRTRTYNEQFF. The DNA of the CDR3 is TGTGCCAGCAGCCCATCAGTAGCGGGACGGCGGACCCGTACCTACAATGAGCAGTTCTTC.

The chain has TRBV10-3 and TRBJ1-2; 9 bases match TRBD1. Germline V gene lookup returns CDR1 ENHRY and CDR2 SYGVKD. The V segment lost 10 bases and the J segment 3 bases; nucleotides outside the gene matches: 9. The CDR3 loop spans 14 amino acids. The CDR3 is CANQARTGDYGYTF. CDR3 sequence (DNA): TGTGCCAACCAAGCCCGGACAGGGGACTATGGCTACACCTTC.

This rearrangement joins TRBV12-3 or TRBV12-4 to TRBJ2-7, with 10 bases aligning to TRBD1. The CDR3 extends over 13 amino acids. V shed 7 bases, J shed 6 bases, and the junction held 6 bases outside the gene matches. The CDR3 sequence: CASTWDRGSEQYF. The CDR3, as DNA: TGTGCCAGCACCTGGGACAGGGGTTCCGAGCAGTACTTC.

The V and J genes are TRBV2 and TRBJ1-3, with 10 bases identical to TRBD1. The junction had 5 bases not matched to a gene; V was cut back by 6 bases and J by 0 bases. This CDR3 has 16 residues. Per germline, CDR1 SNHLY and CDR2 FYNNEI. The CDR3 loop is CASSLDRGFSGNTIYF. CDR3 bases: TGTGCCAGCAGCTTGGACAGGGGGTTCTCTGGAAACACCATATATTTT.

The chain uses TRBV5-4 and TRBJ2-7, with a tentative D call TRBD1 (6 bases). Germline V gene sequence: CDR1 SGHNT, CDR2 YYREEE (reference sequence). This CDR3 region has 14 residues. V lost 2 bases, J lost 2 bases, and 11 bases lay in between. The CDR3 sequence is CASSFGQSAYEQYF. In DNA, the CDR3 is TGTGCCAGCAGCTTCGGACAGTCAGCCTACGAGCAGTACTTC.

Regarding this clone: Distinct nucleotide sequences in the sample also encode this CDR3. The V call is TRBV5-1, the J call TRBJ1-2; 7 positions match TRBD1. V was pared by 4 bases and J by 0 bases, with 3 bases of the junction left unmatched. The CDR3 covers 14 residues. Germline CDR1 is SGHRS and CDR2 is YFSETQ. CDR3 amino acids: CASSPDRTNYGYTF. The CDR3 bases are TGCGCCAGCAGCCCGGACAGGACTAACTATGGCTACACCTTC.

V gene TRBV4-2 combines with J gene TRBJ2-7; D is uncertain. With 1 base removed from V and 5 bases from J, the gap between germline ends came to 12 bases. Germline values: CDR1 LGHNA, CDR2 YNFKEQ. The CDR3 spans 14 residues. The CDR3 spells CASSQVTGSHEQYF. CDR3 DNA: TGTGCCAGCAGCCAAGTAACCGGGTCCCACGAGCAGTACTTC.

CDR3: CASSLSGQGNSPLHF. The CDR3 DNA is TGTGCCAGCAGCTTATCTGGACAGGGTAATTCACCCCTCCACTTT. The V gene is TRBV7-3, the J gene TRBJ1-6; TRBD1 aligns across 8 bases. V shed 2 bases, J shed 6 bases, and the junction held 3 bases outside the gene matches. Germline CDR1 is SGHTA and CDR2 is FQGTGA. CDR3 length equals 15 residues. The whole variable domain, remainder taken from reference TRBV7-3 and TRBJ1-6, is GAGVSQTPSNKVTEKGKYVELRCDPISGHTALYWYRQSLGQGPEFLIYFQGTGAADDSGLPNDRFFAVRPEGSVSTLKIQRTERGDSAVYLCASSLSGQGNSPLHFGNGTRLTVT.